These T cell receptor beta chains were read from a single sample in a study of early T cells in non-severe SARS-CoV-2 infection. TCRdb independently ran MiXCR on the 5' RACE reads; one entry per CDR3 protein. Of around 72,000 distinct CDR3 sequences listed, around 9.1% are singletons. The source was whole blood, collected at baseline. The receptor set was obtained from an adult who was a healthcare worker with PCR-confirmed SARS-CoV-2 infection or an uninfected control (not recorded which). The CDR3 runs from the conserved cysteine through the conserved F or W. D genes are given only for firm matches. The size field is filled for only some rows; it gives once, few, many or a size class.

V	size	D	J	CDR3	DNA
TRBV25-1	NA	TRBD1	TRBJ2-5	CASSEFLGQGVETQYF	TGTGCCAGCAGTGAATTTCTCGGACAGGGGGTAGAGACCCAGTACTTC
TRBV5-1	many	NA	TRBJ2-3	CASSLQGDGATDTQYF	TGCGCCAGCAGCTTGCAAGGGGATGGAGCGACAGATACGCAGTATTTT
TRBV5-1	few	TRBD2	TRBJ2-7	CASSQLAGGIEQYF	TGCGCCAGCAGCCAACTAGCGGGGGGGATCGAGCAGTACTTC
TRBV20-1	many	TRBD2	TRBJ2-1	CSAGMGDSSGSYNEQFF	TGCAGTGCTGGAATGGGAGACTCTAGCGGATCCTACAATGAGCAGTTCTTC
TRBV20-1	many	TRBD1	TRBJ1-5	CSARRTGGAGNQPQHF	TGCAGTGCTAGGAGGACAGGGGGCGCGGGCAATCAGCCCCAGCATTTT
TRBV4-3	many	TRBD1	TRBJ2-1	CASSPGQGRENEQFF	TGCGCCAGCAGCCCTGGACAGGGAAGGGAGAATGAGCAGTTCTTC
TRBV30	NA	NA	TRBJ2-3	CARDTGLSTDTQYF	TGTGCCAGGGATACAGGCCTTAGCACAGATACGCAGTATTTT
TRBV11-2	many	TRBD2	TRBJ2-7	CASSLSLAGGIYEQYF	TGTGCCAGCAGCTTGTCACTAGCGGGGGGCATTTACGAGCAGTACTTC
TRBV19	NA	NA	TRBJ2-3	CASSGAETDTQYF	TGTGCCAGTAGTGGAGCGGAGACCGATACGCAGTATTTT
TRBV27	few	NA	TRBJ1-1	CASSRDPSKNTEAFF	TGTGCCAGCTCCCGGGACCCTTCGAAGAACACTGAAGCTTTCTTT
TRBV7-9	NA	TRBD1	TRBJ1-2	CASSSEADRAAGYTF	TGTGCCAGCAGCTCTGAGGCCGACAGGGCGGCGGGCTACACCTTC
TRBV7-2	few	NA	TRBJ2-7	CASSLVLVTYEQYF	TGTGCCAGCAGCTTAGTTCTAGTAACCTACGAGCAGTACTTC
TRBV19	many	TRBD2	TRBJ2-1	CASTSSGLTNNEQFF	TGTGCCAGTACATCCTCGGGACTAACGAACAATGAGCAGTTCTTC
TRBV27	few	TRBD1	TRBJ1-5	CASSSTGGASNQPQHF	TGTGCCAGCAGTTCGACAGGGGGCGCGAGCAATCAGCCCCAGCATTTT
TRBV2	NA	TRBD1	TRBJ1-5	CASRPEGTGNQPQHF	TGTGCCAGCAGGCCCGAAGGGACAGGGAATCAGCCCCAGCATTTT
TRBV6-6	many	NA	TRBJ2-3	CASSYERVYF	TGTGCCAGCAGTTACGAACGAGTGTATTTT
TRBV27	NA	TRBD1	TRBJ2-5	CASSPGQGRETQYF	TGTGCCAGCAGTCCGGGACAGGGCCGGGAGACCCAGTACTTC
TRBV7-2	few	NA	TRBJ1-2	CASTSTGRGGSGGYTF	TGTGCCAGCACCTCGACGGGCAGGGGTGGAAGTGGTGGCTACACCTTC
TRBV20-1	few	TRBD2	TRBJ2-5	CSARSGRLAEETQYF	TGCAGTGCTAGGAGCGGGCGACTAGCGGAAGAGACCCAGTACTTC
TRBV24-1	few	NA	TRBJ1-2	CATSALEGNYGYTF	TGTGCCACCAGTGCCCTGGAGGGGAACTATGGCTACACCTTC
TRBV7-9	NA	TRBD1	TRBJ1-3	CASSEWDRAGNTIYF	TGTGCCAGCAGCGAATGGGACAGGGCTGGAAACACCATATATTTT
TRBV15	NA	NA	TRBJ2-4	CATSRDDSQNLAKNIQYF	TGTGCCACCAGCAGAGATGATTCCCAGAATCTAGCCAAAAACATTCAGTACTTC
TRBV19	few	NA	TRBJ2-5	CASSMGATDPRYETQYF	TGTGCCAGTAGTATGGGGGCGACCGACCCCCGGTATGAGACCCAGTACTTC
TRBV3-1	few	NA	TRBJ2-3	CASWSVDTQYF	TGTGCCAGCTGGTCCGTGGATACGCAGTATTTT
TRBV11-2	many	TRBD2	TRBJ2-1	CASSPGLADNEQFF	TGTGCCAGCAGCCCAGGACTAGCGGACAATGAGCAGTTCTTC
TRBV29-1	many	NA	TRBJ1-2	CSVEGSISGYTF	TGCAGCGTAGAGGGATCTATTAGTGGCTACACCTTC
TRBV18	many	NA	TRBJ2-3	CASSPSGTDTQYF	TGTGCCAGCTCACCTTCGGGTACAGATACGCAGTATTTT
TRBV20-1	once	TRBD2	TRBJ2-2	CSASPRGRAAGELFF	TGCAGTGCTAGCCCGCGAGGGAGGGCGGCCGGGGAGCTGTTTTTT
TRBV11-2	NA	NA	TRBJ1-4	CASSLPGFDEKLFF	TGTGCCAGCAGCTTGCCGGGTTTCGACGAAAAACTGTTTTTT
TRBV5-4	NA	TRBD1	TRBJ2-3	CASSLGQGLEYF	TGTGCCAGCAGCCTGGGACAGGGGTTGGAGTATTTT
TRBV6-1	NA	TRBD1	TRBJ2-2	CASSGQTGGTGELFF	TGTGCCAGCAGTGGACAGACAGGGGGCACCGGGGAGCTGTTTTTT
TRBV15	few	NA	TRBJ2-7	CATSSRGGREQYF	TGTGCCACCAGCAGCCGGGGCGGGCGCGAGCAGTACTTC
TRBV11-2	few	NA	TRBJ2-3	CASSQGVGPGGDTQYF	TGTGCCAGCAGCCAGGGGGTCGGCCCGGGAGGGGATACGCAGTATTTT
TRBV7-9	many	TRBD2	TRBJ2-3	CASSSRLAGGTDTQYF	TGTGCCAGCAGCTCCCGACTAGCGGGGGGCACAGATACGCAGTATTTT
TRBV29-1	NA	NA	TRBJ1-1	CSGAKGGETEAFF	TGCAGCGGAGCTAAGGGGGGAGAAACTGAAGCTTTCTTT
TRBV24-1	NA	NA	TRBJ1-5	CATSGRTNSNQPQHF	TGTGCCACCAGTGGCCGAACAAATAGCAATCAGCCCCAGCATTTT
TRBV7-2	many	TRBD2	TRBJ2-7	CASSPTSALSYEQYF	TGTGCCAGCAGCCCGACTAGCGCCCTCTCCTACGAGCAGTACTTC
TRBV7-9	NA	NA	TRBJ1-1	CASRRQIENTEAFF	TGTGCCAGCAGGCGCCAGATTGAGAACACTGAAGCTTTCTTT
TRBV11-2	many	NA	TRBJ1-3	CASSLASGRLSGNTIYF	TGTGCCAGCAGCTTAGCGTCCGGCAGGCTCTCTGGAAACACCATATATTTT
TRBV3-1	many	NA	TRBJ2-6	CASSQARAGANVLTF	TGTGCCAGCAGCCAAGCCCGGGCTGGGGCCAACGTCCTGACTTTC
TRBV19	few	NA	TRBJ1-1	CASNKEGRGTEAFF	TGTGCCAGTAATAAGGAAGGAAGAGGGACTGAAGCTTTCTTT
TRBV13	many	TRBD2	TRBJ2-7	CASSQWGGPPYEQYF	TGTGCCAGCAGCCAATGGGGAGGGCCCCCCTACGAGCAGTACTTC
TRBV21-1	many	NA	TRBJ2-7	CASSKSAHWEQYF	TGTGCCAGCAGCAAATCGGCACACTGGGAGCAGTACTTC
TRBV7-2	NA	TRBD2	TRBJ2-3	CASKDGGGNTQYF	TGTGCCAGCAAGGACGGGGGGGGAAATACGCAGTATTTT
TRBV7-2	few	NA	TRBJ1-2	CASSLAGGEGHGYTF	TGTGCCAGCAGCTTAGCTGGGGGCGAAGGGCATGGCTACACCTTC
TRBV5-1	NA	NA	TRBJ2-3	CASRQPPMDTQYF	TGCGCCTCACGGCAGCCTCCTATGGATACGCAGTATTTT
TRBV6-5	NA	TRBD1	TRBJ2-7	CASSRTGLYEQYF	TGTGCCAGCAGTCGGACAGGCCTCTACGAGCAGTACTTC
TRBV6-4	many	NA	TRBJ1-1	CASRDTSEDTEAFF	TGTGCCAGCAGAGACACGTCTGAGGACACTGAAGCTTTCTTT
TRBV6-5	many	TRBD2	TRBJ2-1	CASRPHLAGVSSYNEQFF	TGTGCCAGCAGGCCCCATCTAGCGGGGGTTTCCTCCTACAATGAGCAGTTCTTC